A selection of T cell receptor beta chains follows, all from one sample in a study of blood T cell repertoires in COVID-19. Clones were read by immunoSEQ multiplex PCR, and TCRdb kept only the in-frame ones, dropping some. Of around 180,000 clones in the sample, approximately 83% are singletons; the top ten hold 1.5%. The sequenced material came from peripheral blood. These receptor sequences come from a human donor in a cohort sampled during active COVID-19. Both conserved end residues are part of each CDR3. The order of the fields is clone size, D gene, J gene, V gene, CDR3 DNA, CDR3 protein. The D gene is left open where the match is weak. Not all rows give a size; the values are once, few, many and, for expanded clones, a class.

once | TRBD2 | TRBJ2-1 | TRBV5-6 | TGTGCCAGCAGCTTGGCCCTCGGACTAGCGGGACCACATGAGCAGTTCTTC | CASSLALGLAGPHEQFF
. | . | TRBJ1-3 | TRBV27 | TGTGCCAGCAGTCCCGGTGCTGGAAACACCATATATTTT | CASSPGAGNTIYF
few | . | TRBJ1-3 | TRBV7-3 | TGTGCCAGCAGCTTAGACAGGGGAAACACCATATATTTT | CASSLDRGNTIYF
. | TRBD1 | TRBJ2-3 | TRBV24-1 | TGTGCCACCAGTGCCCGACAGGGAGCGCAGTATTTT | CATSARQGAQYF
. | . | TRBJ2-3 | TRBV28 | TGTGCCAGCCACGAGACAGGCGGGAGCACAGATACGCAGTATTTT | CASHETGGSTDTQYF
. | . | TRBJ2-7 | TRBV28 | TGTGCCAGCAACCGGGACATGGCTTACGGGCAGTACTTC | CASNRDMAYGQYF
. | . | TRBJ1-1 | TRBV10-1 | TGCGCCAGCAGTGAGAGGGCAGGGATCATATCTGAAGCTTTCTTT | CASSERAGIISEAFF
. | . | TRBJ2-6 | TRBV4-2 | TGTGCCAGCAGCCAAGTTGGGGGGACCGGAGGGGCCAACGTCCTGACTTTC | CASSQVGGTGGANVLTF
. | . | TRBJ1-2 | TRBV3-1/TRBV3-2 | TGTGCCAGCAGCCAACAGGGTAGAGGCTACACCTTC | CASSQQGRGYTF
. | . | TRBJ2-7 | TRBV24-1 | TGTGCCACCAGTGACCAGGGGACAGGCCGCGGGGGGGACGAGCAGTACTTC | CATSDQGTGRGGDEQYF
once | TRBD2 | TRBJ2-5 | TRBV6-4 | TGTGCCAGCAGTGAAGCTAGCGGGGGCCAAGAGACCCAGTACTTC | CASSEASGGQETQYF
. | . | TRBJ1-1 | TRBV21-1 | TGTGCCAGCAGCGCCCCATTGGGAGGGGCGACACCTCCGAACACTGAAGCTTTCTTT | CASSAPLGGATPPNTEAFF
. | TRBD1 | TRBJ1-1 | TRBV11-2 | TGTGCCAGCAGCCGTAACCCGGGACAGTCTAACCGAATGAACACTGAAGCTTTCTTT | CASSRNPGQSNRMNTEAFF
. | TRBD2 | TRBJ2-1 | TRBV6-5 | TGTGCCAGCAGTTACGGTAGCGGGAGGGATAGAGATGAGCAGTTCTTC | CASSYGSGRDRDEQFF
. | . | TRBJ1-1 | TRBV15 | TGTGCCACCAGCAGTAGACTGGCAAACACTGAAGCTTTCTTT | CATSSRLANTEAFF
. | . | TRBJ1-2 | TRBV4-2 | TGTGCCAGCAGCCAAGACAGGGCGCTCTATGGCTACACCTTC | CASSQDRALYGYTF
. | TRBD2 | TRBJ2-7 | TRBV28 | TGTGCCAGCAGCCCTCGAGCGGGGTGGCGGAACGAGCAGTACTTC | CASSPRAGWRNEQYF
. | TRBD2 | TRBJ2-7 | TRBV5-1 | TGCGCCAGCAGCAGGACTAGCGGGAGTTACGAGCAGTACTTC | CASSRTSGSYEQYF